This TCR beta chain emerged from a study of cytomegalovirus exposure and HLA in healthy donors. Looking at the study overall: The use of the same platform for the 90 to 150 validation repertoires and the 550 to 850 first-cohort repertoires was reported by a later analysis. Study-wide findings and caveats: Rare TCR sequences dominated, though some public TCRs recurred in many donors. The study labeled 150 or so TCR beta chains cytomegalovirus-associated. Reports indicated that the classifier achieved high specificity and sensitivity in diagnosing cytomegalovirus status.

CDR3 size: 14 residues. V lost 6 bases and J 1 base, leaving 10 bases between the germline ends. Germline CDR1 reads MNHEY; CDR2 reads SVGAGI. Concerning this clone: The antigen remains undetermined.

Here immunoSEQ multiplex PCR was the method, and the copy in TCRdb shows in-frame clones only, minus some. The repertoire holds more than 300,000 clones, with roughly 88% as singletons. This chain joins TRBV6-5 and TRBJ1-3, with D tentatively TRBD1 (5 bases). What was sequenced was PBMCs. The receptor comes from a woman between 18 and 29 years old in good health and CMV-seronegative. The DNA of the CDR3 is TGTGCCAGCAGCCGGGGGTGGTCTGGAAACACCATATATTTT. It yields the protein CASSRGWSGNTIYF.